These 4 T cell receptor beta chains originate from one sample sequenced in a study of regulatory T cells in long-lasting Graves disease. Time point reported: persistent/refractory GD, antithyroid drugs over 5 years with positive TRAb. RNA isolated from PBMCs was used to make the TCR library. Assembly of TCR beta libraries relied on iRepertoire HTBI primers together with Arm-PCR of CDR3 regions. TCRdb re-derived calls from the multiplex PCR reads in MiXCR, one entry per CDR3 protein. Of about 660,000 distinct CDR3 sequences listed, approximately 29% were seen once; the top ten hold 40% to 55%. Sample: peripheral blood mononuclear cells (PBMCs), taken when the disease was refractory, from a patient treated with antithyroid drugs. The receptors originated from a female donor with Graves disease.

This clonotype was found a few times. The chain combines TRBV6-2 or TRBV6-3 with TRBJ1-6; no clear D. Trimming left V 0 bases short and J 0 bases short, with 12 bases between. The length of the CDR3 is 18 residues. The germline V gene encodes CDR1 MNHEY and CDR2 SVGEGT. The CDR3 DNA follows: TGTGCCAGCAGTTACTCGATTAGAGGCAGCTCCTATAATTCACCCCTCCACTTT. Protein sequence: CASSYSIRGSSYNSPLHF.

This clonotype came up a few times. This rearrangement joins TRBV12-3 or TRBV12-4 to TRBJ1-1, with D uncertain. Trimming removed 1 base from V and 6 bases from J, with 15 bases in between. The CDR3 consists of 15 residues. The CDR3 nucleotides are TGTGCCAGCAGTTTAGGGAGTTCCTTAAGCGCTGAAGCTTTCTTT. This codes for CASSLGSSLSAEAFF.

This clonotype was detected only once. The rearrangement joins TRBV6-1 to TRBJ1-3; D is ambiguous. Germline V gene lookup returns CDR1 MNHNS and CDR2 SASEGT. The V and J ends lost 8 bases and 2 bases respectively, with 10 bases between them. The CDR3 totals 13 residues. CDR3 coding DNA: TGTGCCAGCCTTTCTACGGCTGGAAACACCATATATTTT. This translates into CASLSTAGNTIYF.

The chain uses TRBV5-1 and TRBJ2-7; TRBD2 aligns across 7 bases. The germline V gene has CDR1 SGHRS and CDR2 YFSETQ. The V gene end was trimmed by 4 bases and the J gene end by 4 bases; junction bases not matched to a gene: 8. CDR3 size: 14 residues. The CDR3 region is CASSIRDYLYEQYF. The CDR3 DNA reads as TGCGCCAGCAGCATCCGGGACTACTTGTACGAGCAGTACTTC.